The clone carrying this T cell receptor beta chain was detected a few times. Its antigen remains unknown. This specimen comes from a study of response to subunit inactivated influenza vaccine. Whole-study findings and limits: New T cells are recruited in small numbers by each seasonal influenza vaccination, according to the authors' suggestion.

The CDR3 runs to 15 residues. Trimming stripped 1 base from V and 7 bases from J, with 16 bases between. TCRdb re-called the RT-PCR reads with MiXCR, one entry per CDR3 protein. The repertoire holds roughly 500,000 distinct CDR3 sequences, with roughly a quarter as singletons. Separately, the same data were catalogued under a study of T cells expressing NK-cell markers. That work adds: UMIs accompanied the 5'RACE template switching by which TCR beta cDNA was made. Seven of the eight sequenced donors were classified as HCMV-seropositive, and one was classified as seronegative. In four donors, these clonotypes also led the CD3+CD56-NKG2C+ fraction. Expanded NKG2C+ T cell clones had unclear HCMV specificity.

The chain employs TRBV12-3 or TRBV12-4 and TRBJ1-1; unclear D gene. The sequences come from CD4+ T cells sorted from PBMCs, collected about 12 days after vaccination. This TCR was sampled from a man in his fifties or sixties who received an inactivated influenza vaccine. The CDR3 protein is CASSLEGAGGSEAFF. CDR3 DNA: TGTGCCAGCAGTTTAGAGGGTGCTGGTGGCAGTGAAGCTTTCTTT.